These 30 T cell receptor beta chains originate from one sample sequenced in a study of Graves' ophthalmopathy and Graves' hyperthyroidism. The authors amplified TCR beta CDR3 regions from RNA transcripts. RT-PCR was first run with HTBI primers, then multiplex PCR in a second round. In TCRdb, the multiplex PCR reads were re-called with MiXCR into one record per CDR3 protein. The sample includes over 500,000 distinct CDR3 sequences, roughly 20% of them seen just once. The sample taken for sequencing was peripheral blood. These receptors all come from a young woman with stable Graves' hyperthyroidism. Some clones in this sample may be carry-over from other donors' samples.

This clonotype was seen many times. The rearrangement links TRBV6-1 to TRBJ2-4; D may be TRBD2 (5 bases). The CDR3 spans 12 residues. CDR1 is MNHNS and CDR2 is SASEGT in the germline V gene. V shed 8 bases and J shed 4 bases, with 9 bases lying between them. The CDR3 reads CASGSRKNIQYF. In DNA form, the CDR3 reads TGTGCCAGCGGGAGTCGGAAAAACATTCAGTACTTC.

This clonotype was counted at least ten times. This chain joins TRBV30 and TRBJ2-7; D may be TRBD2 (6 bases). The CDR3 totals 13 residues. Trimming removed 6 bases from V and 0 bases from J, with 12 bases in between. Germline V lookup: CDR1 GTSNPN, CDR2 SVGIG (reference sequence). CDR3 sequence: CACGGGISYEQYF. In DNA form, the CDR3 reads TGTGCCTGCGGTGGGGGGATCTCCTACGAGCAGTACTTC. The full variable domain, completed using reference TRBV30 and TRBJ2-7, is SQTIHQWPATLVQPVGSPLSLECTVEGTSNPNLYWYRQAAGRGLQLLFYSVGIGQISSEVPQNLSASRPQDRQFILSSKKLLLSDSGFYLCACGGGISYEQYFGPGTRLTVT.

Ten or more counts support this clonotype. The chain employs TRBV11-2 and TRBJ1-2; no definite D call. V was shortened by 4 bases and J by 0 bases, with 6 bases between the two germline ends. Germline CDR1 is SGHAT and CDR2 is FQNNGV. The CDR3 has 13 residues. CDR3 sequence reads: CASSSQANYGYTF. Written as DNA, the CDR3 is TGTGCCAGCAGCTCCCAGGCTAACTATGGCTACACCTTC.

This clonotype was found many times. The chain employs TRBV4-2 and TRBJ1-5; TRBD1 agrees at 11 bases. CDR1 LGHNA and CDR2 YNFKEQ come from the germline V gene. The J segment lost 2 bases and the V segment lost 0 bases, leaving 6 bases of the junction unmatched. The CDR3 has 18 residues. CDR3: CASSQEGQGDMGNQPQHF. DNA of the CDR3: TGTGCCAGCAGCCAAGAGGGACAGGGGGATATGGGCAATCAGCCCCAGCATTTT.

This clonotype occurred many times. The CDR3 nucleotides read TGTGCCAGTCGAAAGGGACTAGGGGGCGACGAGCAGTACTTC. Amino acids: CASRKGLGGDEQYF. The rearrangement links TRBV2 to TRBJ2-7; D may be TRBD2 (8 bases). The V gene's germline CDR1 is SNHLY and CDR2 FYNNEI. The CDR3 is made up of 14 amino acids. The V end lost 9 bases, the J end lost 5 bases, and 20 bases lay between the germline ends. The complete variable domain, with remaining parts taken from reference TRBV2 and TRBJ2-7, reads EPEVTQTPSHQVTQMGQEVILRCVPISNHLYFYWYRQILGQKVEFLVSFYNNEISEKSEIFDDQFSVERPDGSNFTLKIRSTKLEDSAMYFCASRKGLGGDEQYFGPGTRLTVT.

In its sample, this clonotype was seen a few times. This chain links TRBV5-1 with TRBJ2-5; the D is unclear. Germline-derived CDR1 and CDR2 are SGHRS and YFSETQ. The CDR3 covers 14 residues. Trimming cost V 0 bases and J 4 bases, with 10 bases left between them. DNA for the CDR3: TGCGCCAGCAGCTTGGGACTTCCCGGAGAGACCCAGTACTTC. The encoded protein is CASSLGLPGETQYF.

Of note for this clonotype: It may be a read error: a sequence one base away is much more abundant. CDR3 coding DNA: TGTGCCAGCACCTCGGGACAGCGCTACGAGCAGTACTTC. It specifies CASTSGQRYEQYF. This rearrangement joins TRBV6-1 to TRBJ2-7, with 7 bases matching TRBD1. Trimming took 7 bases from V and 3 from J; bases not matched to a gene: 6. The CDR3 has 13 residues. Per germline, CDR1 MNHNS and CDR2 SASEGT.

The CDR3 here is CASTPSGGARETQYF. The CDR3 DNA reads as TGTGCCAGCACCCCTAGCGGGGGGGCAAGAGAGACCCAGTACTTC. The J gene is TRBJ2-5, the V gene TRBV12-3 or TRBV12-4; 12 bases map to TRBD2. The V segment lost 7 bases and the J segment 4 bases; nucleotides outside the gene matches: 7. The CDR3 loop spans 15 amino acids.

The chain joins TRBV28 to TRBJ2-7, with D maybe TRBD2 (6 bases). The CDR3 contains 12 residues. CDR1 and CDR2 from the germline V gene are MDHEN and SYDVKM. The V end lost 5 bases, the J end lost 7 bases, and 12 bases lay between the germline ends. The CDR3: CASSGGYNEQYF. For the CDR3, the DNA is TGTGCCAGCAGTGGGGGGTACAATGAGCAGTACTTC.

The chain has TRBV19 and TRBJ2-6; unclear D gene. Germline V gene sequence: CDR1 LNHDA, CDR2 SQIVND (reference sequence). This CDR3 is 14 amino acids long. The ends were cut back, 5 bases at V and 0 bases at J, with 5 bases in the middle. The CDR3 bases are TGTGCCAGTAGTGTTTACTCTGGGGCCAACGTCCTGACTTTC. This encodes CASSVYSGANVLTF.

This clonotype occurred many times. The rearrangement links TRBV6-1 to TRBJ1-2; a weak D match, TRBD1 (5 bases). The germline V and J ends were trimmed by 5 bases and 5 bases, with 12 bases remaining between them. Germline lookup yields CDR1 MNHNS and CDR2 SASEGT. This CDR3 is 13 amino acids long. CDR3 sequence reads: CASSRGPDYGYTF. Here the CDR3 DNA reads TGTGCCAGCAGTCGGGGCCCCGATTATGGCTACACCTTC.

This clonotype has a count of ten or more. A clone one base away is much larger, so this may be a read error. This chain links TRBV28 with TRBJ2-5; 8 bases match TRBD2. The CDR3 has 14 amino acids. Germline V gives CDR1 MDHEN, CDR2 SYDVKM. CDR3 in DNA: TGTGCCAGCAGTTACTTAGCGGGACGAGAGACCAAGTACTTC. As protein: CASSYLAGRETKYF.

This chain links TRBV11-1 with TRBJ2-2; 7 nucleotides agree with TRBD1. The germline V gene has CDR1 SGHAT and CDR2 FQDESV (reference sequence). J gave up 0 bases and V 6 bases, and 7 bases lay outside the gene matches. The CDR3 length is 16 residues. This chain's CDR3 is CASSPTGVPNTGELFF. For the CDR3, the DNA is TGTGCCAGCAGTCCTACAGGGGTCCCGAACACCGGGGAGCTGTTTTTT.

At least ten counts were recorded for this clonotype. The chain uses TRBV11-2 and TRBJ1-1; the D gene is possibly TRBD1 (6 bases). Germline V gene data show CDR1 as SGHAT and CDR2 as FQNNGV. The CDR3 spans 14 residues. Between the trimmed V and J ends, which lost 6 bases and 0 bases, there was a span of 11 bases. The CDR3 spells CASSQGILNTEAFF. As DNA, the CDR3 is TGTGCCAGCAGTCAGGGGATCTTGAACACTGAAGCTTTCTTT.

To note about this clonotype: This may arise from a read error, as a much more abundant clone is one base away. This rearrangement joins TRBV30 to TRBJ1-3, with D uncertain. The V gene's germline CDR1 is GTSNPN and CDR2 SVGIG (reference sequence). Trimming removed 1 base from V and 0 bases from J, with 7 bases in between. This CDR3 has 14 residues. The CDR3 loop is CAWSEESSGNTIYF. CDR3 bases: TGTGCCTGGAGTGAGGAGAGCTCTGGAAACACCATATATTTT.

This clonotype was observed a single time. Given a much more abundant clone one base away, this may be a read error. V usage is TRBV6-4 and J usage is TRBJ2-7; D remains ambiguous. V dropped 6 bases and J dropped 4 bases, with 13 bases sitting between them. Looked up from germline, CDR1 is MRHNA and CDR2 is SNTAGT. The CDR3 is 13 amino acids. The CDR3 DNA follows: TGTGCCAGCAGGGTAACCGAGGTTTACGAGCAGTACTTC. It yields the protein CASRVTEVYEQYF.

The gene calls are TRBV5-1 and TRBJ1-1; 7 nucleotides align to TRBD1. Looked up from germline, CDR1 is SGHRS and CDR2 is YFSETQ. CDR3 size: 14 residues. V was clipped by 6 bases and J by 2 bases; unmatched bases: 7. The CDR3 protein is CASTSTGSNTEAFF. CDR3 sequence (DNA): TGCGCCAGCACCTCGACAGGGTCTAACACTGAAGCTTTCTTT.

This clonotype has ten or more counts. The chain has TRBV12-3 or TRBV12-4 and TRBJ1-1; 9 bases fit TRBD1. V lost 7 bases and J lost 2; bases outside the gene matches: 5. CDR3 size: 14 residues. The CDR3 DNA is TGTGCCAGCAAACACAGGGGGCCAAACACTGAAGCTTTCTTT. It is translated as CASKHRGPNTEAFF.

This clonotype was counted at least ten times. The chain combines TRBV28 with TRBJ1-6; possibly TRBD1 for D (5 bases). The germline V gene has CDR1 MDHEN and CDR2 SYDVKM. The CDR3 totals 13 residues. V lost 8 bases and J lost 6, with 11 bases in between. The CDR3, as DNA: TGTGCCAGCGGCGGGGGAACTAATTCACCCCTCCACTTT. It specifies CASGGGTNSPLHF.

This clonotype was detected many times. This chain links TRBV5-1 with TRBJ2-2; a weak D match, TRBD2 (6 bases). The CDR3 runs to 15 residues. Germline lookup yields CDR1 SGHRS and CDR2 YFSETQ. The ends were cut back, 5 bases at V and 0 bases at J, with 11 bases in the middle. This CDR3 reads CASSFLATNTGELFF. The CDR3 nucleotides read TGCGCCAGCAGTTTTCTAGCGACGAACACCGGGGAGCTGTTTTTT.

About this clonotype: This clone may be a read error of a much larger clone one base away. The rearrangement joins TRBV19 to TRBJ2-7; perhaps D is TRBD1 or TRBD2 (5 bases each). The CDR3 has 13 residues. The ends were cut back, 9 bases at V and 1 base at J, with 13 bases in the middle. Germline V gene lookup returns CDR1 LNHDA and CDR2 SQIVND (reference sequence). CDR3 protein: CASEGQESYEQYF. As DNA, the CDR3 is TGTGCCAGCGAGGGGCAGGAATCCTACGAGCAGTACTTC. Based on the CDR3 plus reference TRBV19 and TRBJ2-7, the full variable domain is DGGITQSPKYLFRKEGQNVTLSCEQNLNHDAMYWYRQDPGQGLRLIYYSQIVNDFQKGDIAEGYSVSREKKESFPLTVTSAQKNPTAFYLCASEGQESYEQYFGPGTRLTVT.

This clonotype was found many times. The J gene is TRBJ2-5, the V gene TRBV3-1, with TRBD2 matching 13 bases. CDR1 and CDR2 from the germline V gene are LGHDT and YNNKEL (reference sequence). The CDR3 sequence is 17 residues long. The junction had 9 bases not matched to a gene; V was cut back by 3 bases and J by 5 bases. The DNA for the CDR3 is TGTGCCAGCAGCCACGATCCGGGACTAGCGGGGAGTGAGACCCAGTACTTC. This codes for CASSHDPGLAGSETQYF.

V and J are TRBV2 and TRBJ2-4; D is possibly TRBD2 (5 bases). The germline gives CDR1 SNHLY, CDR2 FYNNEI. CDR3 length: 14 amino acids. Trimming removed 2 bases at V and 9 bases at J, with 14 bases between. As DNA, the CDR3 is TGTGCCAGCAGTGAAAGAGGGTTGTTCCCCATTCAGTACTTC. Translation gives CASSERGLFPIQYF.

Ten or more counts support this clonotype. The rearrangement uses TRBV7-2 and TRBJ2-5; a weak D match, TRBD2 (5 bases). CDR3 length equals 13 residues. Germline CDR1 SGHTA, CDR2 FQGNSA. V was pared by 4 bases and J by 5 bases, with 11 bases between. CDR3 in amino acids: CASSSGFRETQYF. The CDR3 DNA sequence: TGTGCCAGCAGCTCGGGGTTCAGGGAGACCCAGTACTTC.

In its sample, this clonotype was seen a few times. V and J are TRBV19 and TRBJ2-5; TRBD1 is a possible D gene (6 bases). The germline V gene has CDR1 LNHDA and CDR2 SQIVND (reference sequence). The CDR3 runs to 13 residues. The germline V and J ends were trimmed by 4 bases and 5 bases, with 11 bases remaining between them. The CDR3 nucleotides read TGTGCCAGTAGTACGACAGGATATGAGACCCAGTACTTC. This encodes CASSTTGYETQYF.

This clonotype has a count of ten or more. The chain uses TRBV19 and TRBJ2-5; 8 bases agree with TRBD2. Germline V gene lookup returns CDR1 LNHDA and CDR2 SQIVND (reference sequence). J lost 2 bases, V lost 4 bases, and 9 bases had no gene match. The CDR3 is 16 residues long. The CDR3 DNA reads as TGTGCCAGTAGTACCCGGACTAGCTATGGTCAAGAGACCCAGTACTTC. Protein: CASSTRTSYGQETQYF.

The table lists this clonotype with many counts. This chain links TRBV15 with TRBJ2-7; D is perhaps TRBD1 or TRBD2 (5 bases each). Germline V gives CDR1 LNHNV, CDR2 YYDKDF (reference sequence). The CDR3 length is 15 residues. The germline V and J ends were trimmed by 1 base and 3 bases, with 13 bases remaining between them. CDR3 amino acids: CATSRGRGNFYEQYF. The CDR3 DNA sequence: TGTGCCACCAGCAGAGGCCGGGGCAATTTCTACGAGCAGTACTTC.

V is TRBV6-1 and J is TRBJ1-6; D is unresolved. The length of the CDR3 is 14 residues. V was shortened by 2 bases and J by 4 bases, with 6 bases between the two germline ends. CDR1 MNHNS and CDR2 SASEGT come from the germline V gene. The CDR3 loop reads CASSELRYNSPLHF. The CDR3 region has the DNA TGTGCCAGCAGTGAATTGCGGTATAATTCACCCCTCCACTTT.

This clonotype was seen many times. V is TRBV6-2 or TRBV6-3 and J is TRBJ1-5; D gene uncertain. The CDR3 runs 16 residues. Germline CDR1 is MNHEY and CDR2 is SVGEGT. V lost 8 bases and J lost 0, with 17 bases in between. For the CDR3, the DNA is TGTGCCAGCGGAGAACCACAGTTCACTAGCAATCAGCCCCAGCATTTT. It codes for CASGEPQFTSNQPQHF.

This clonotype turned up a few times. The V and J genes are TRBV4-1 and TRBJ1-1, with TRBD1 as a possible D gene (6 bases). Germline V gene data show CDR1 as MGHRA and CDR2 as YSYEKL. V dropped 0 bases and J dropped 1 base, with 21 bases sitting between them. This CDR3 contains 19 residues. In nucleotides, the CDR3 is TGCGCCAGCAGCCAAGATCGATTTGGTACAGGGACGGAGAACACTGAAGCTTTCTTT. Its protein product is CASSQDRFGTGTENTEAFF.